These T cell receptor beta chains were read from a single sample in a study of cytomegalovirus exposure and HLA in healthy donors. Clones were read by immunoSEQ multiplex PCR, and TCRdb kept only the in-frame ones, dropping some. The table shows under 150,000 clones, with about 80% occurring only once. The sample taken for sequencing was PBMCs. Receptors were obtained from a man aged 30-40 years in good health and CMV-seropositive. CDR3s include the opening cysteine and the closing phenylalanine or tryptophan. D genes are given only for firm matches. A row's size may be missing; if present it is once, few, many or a size class.

J gene	D gene	clone size	V gene	CDR3 DNA	CDR3 protein
TRBJ2-6	NA	NA	TRBV28	TGTGCCAGCAGTTCCTTCCCCGCGGGTGTCTCTGGGGCCAACGTCCTGACTTTC	CASSSFPAGVSGANVLTF
TRBJ1-2	TRBD1	NA	TRBV28	TGTGCCAGCAGTTTGTCAGGGGGCTATGGCTACACCTTC	CASSLSGGYGYTF
TRBJ2-1	TRBD2	once	TRBV5-4	TGTGCCAGCAGGGGGGGACTAGCGGGAGTAAATGAGCAGTTCTTC	CASRGGLAGVNEQFF
TRBJ2-3	TRBD1	NA	TRBV18	TGTGCCAGCTCGGACCAGCAGGGGGCCTCAGATACGCAGTATTTT	CASSDQQGASDTQYF
TRBJ2-7	NA	NA	TRBV5-1	TGCGCCAGCAGCTTGGCCGGTTCCGAGATTTACGAGCAGTACTTC	CASSLAGSEIYEQYF
TRBJ2-7	TRBD1	NA	TRBV5-3	TGTGCCAGAAGCTGTCCGGGACAGGGGATAAGGGGAAGCTACGAGCAGTACTTC	CARSCPGQGIRGSYEQYF
TRBJ2-1	TRBD2	NA	TRBV10-3	TGTGCCATCAGTGGACTAGCGGGCTACAATGAGCAGTTCTTC	CAISGLAGYNEQFF
TRBJ2-1	TRBD2	NA	TRBV5-1	TGCGCCAGCAGCTTGGTAGGGAGTAGCGGGGACAATGAGCAGTTCTTC	CASSLVGSSGDNEQFF
TRBJ2-2	NA	once	TRBV9	TGTGCCAGCACCTTCGAGGGGGAGAACACCGGGGAGCTGTTTTTT	CASTFEGENTGELFF
TRBJ2-5	NA	NA	TRBV2	TGTGCCAGCAGTGTTCAGGGCTGGGCCGGAGAGACCCAGTACTTC	CASSVQGWAGETQYF
TRBJ1-5	TRBD1	once	TRBV5-1	TGCGCCAGCAGTCTGGCCAGGGGGTTAGAGCCCCAGCATTTT	CASSLARGLEPQHF
TRBJ1-1	NA	NA	TRBV19	TGTGCCAGTAAATTGACGCGGGACACTGAAGCTTTCTTT	CASKLTRDTEAFF
TRBJ1-1	NA	NA	TRBV5-4	TGTGCCAGCAGCAGCATGGCAGCGGGACGGACTGAAGCTTTCTTT	CASSSMAAGRTEAFF
TRBJ2-1	TRBD1	NA	TRBV7-3	TGTGCCAGCAGCGTGCCGGGACAGGGAAACAATGAGCAGTTCTTC	CASSVPGQGNNEQFF
TRBJ1-1	NA	NA	TRBV18	TGTGCCAGCTCACCAAGGGGGAACACTGAAGCTTTCTTT	CASSPRGNTEAFF
TRBJ2-4	TRBD2	NA	TRBV25-1	TGTGCCAGCAGTGAGGGACTAGCGAAAAACATTCAGTACTTC	CASSEGLAKNIQYF
TRBJ2-4	TRBD2	NA	TRBV10-2	TGCGCCAGCAGTGGAAGCGGGGGGGCGGCCAAAAACATTCAGTACTTC	CASSGSGGAAKNIQYF
TRBJ2-1	TRBD1	NA	TRBV7-8	TGTGCCAGCAGCCCCGTCGGGACAGGGAATTACAATGAGCAGTTCTTC	CASSPVGTGNYNEQFF
TRBJ2-5	TRBD2	NA	TRBV4-1	TGCGCCAGCAGCCCACTAGCGGGGGTGGAGACCCAGTACTTC	CASSPLAGVETQYF
TRBJ2-7	TRBD1	NA	TRBV30	TGTGCCTCGTCCCGGTTGACAGGGGGTAACGAGCAGTACTTC	CASSRLTGGNEQYF
TRBJ2-3	TRBD2	NA	TRBV6-1	TGTGCCAGCAGCCAGGGACTAGCGGGTAATACGCAGTATTTT	CASSQGLAGNTQYF
TRBJ2-5	NA	NA	TRBV9	TGTGCCAGCAGCGTGAGTTCGAGCGGGTCAAAAGAGACCCAGTACTTC	CASSVSSSGSKETQYF
TRBJ1-1	NA	NA	TRBV28	TGTGCCAGCAGTCCTCGGAGAAACACTGAAGCTTTCTTT	CASSPRRNTEAFF
TRBJ1-2	NA	NA	TRBV5-1	TGCGCCAGCACCCCCGGAGGTGGTGACTATGGCTACACCTTC	CASTPGGGDYGYTF
TRBJ2-1	TRBD2	NA	TRBV5-1	TGCGCCAGCAGCTTGGCCGTCGGGGGGGGCCCAACGGATGAGCAGTTCTTC	CASSLAVGGGPTDEQFF
TRBJ2-1	TRBD1	once	TRBV10-1	TGCGCCAGCAGTGACAAATCGGGGGGACAGGGGGAATTCAATGAGCAGTTCTTC	CASSDKSGGQGEFNEQFF
TRBJ1-2	NA	NA	TRBV9	TGTGCCAGCACCAAGGACAGTATTTTTAATGGCTACACCTTC	CASTKDSIFNGYTF
TRBJ2-7	NA	NA	TRBV5-6	TGTGCCAGCAGCTCTCAACAATTTACAGGACGGCGTATAACCTACGAGCAGTACTTC	CASSSQQFTGRRITYEQYF
TRBJ2-7	TRBD1	NA	TRBV10-3	TGTGCCATCAGTACCCAGGACAGGGTCCACGAGCAGTACTTC	CAISTQDRVHEQYF
TRBJ2-1	TRBD2	NA	TRBV5-5	TGTGCCAGCAGCTTCATCGATCCCGGGGGGTCCTACAATGAGCAGTTCTTC	CASSFIDPGGSYNEQFF
TRBJ2-7	NA	NA	TRBV28	TGTGCCGCGGCCGGCGTGGCGGCGTACTTCTTC	CAAAGVAAYFF
TRBJ1-1	NA	NA	TRBV7-3	TGTGCCAGCAGCTTAAGGCAGGGAGGGGAAGCTTTCTTT	CASSLRQGGEAFF
TRBJ1-1	NA	NA	TRBV9	TGTGCCAGCAGCGTAGGGACGACTAAACCGAACACTGAAGCTTTCTTT	CASSVGTTKPNTEAFF
TRBJ2-2	NA	NA	TRBV28	TGTGCCAGCAGTTTATTACAGGTCACCGGGGAGCTGTTTTTT	CASSLLQVTGELFF
TRBJ1-1	TRBD1	NA	TRBV7-8	TGTGCCAGCACCCTAGGGGGGGGCCCAGGGGGCGCGGGCACTGAAGCTTTCTTT	CASTLGGGPGGAGTEAFF
TRBJ2-3	TRBD2	NA	TRBV7-3	TGTGCCAGCAGCCCCGGACTAGCGGGGGCCTCAGATACGCAGTATTTT	CASSPGLAGASDTQYF
TRBJ2-3	TRBD2	NA	TRBV7-8	TGTGCCAGCCGCCGGGAGCTAGCGGGAAAATCCGATACGCAGTATTTT	CASRRELAGKSDTQYF
TRBJ2-7	TRBD2	NA	TRBV18	TGTGCCAGCTCACCGGCTAGCGGGAGCTTGGACGAGCAGTACTTC	CASSPASGSLDEQYF
TRBJ1-1	NA	NA	TRBV7-2	TGTGCCAGCAGCCGTGTAGATCCGACACCCTTGATGGGCACTGAAGCTTTCTTT	CASSRVDPTPLMGTEAFF
TRBJ1-2	TRBD1	few	TRBV6-6	TGTGCCAGCAGGGACAGGGGGGGATCTGGCTACACCTTC	CASRDRGGSGYTF
TRBJ1-2	NA	NA	TRBV28	TGTGCCAGCAGCCCCCCCCCTCCCAGCTATGGCTACACCTTC	CASSPPPPSYGYTF
TRBJ2-1	TRBD2	NA	TRBV29-1	TGCAGCGTTGATAGCCCGAGGGGACTAGCGGGAGGGCCCAGGGGTGAGCAGTTCTTC	CSVDSPRGLAGGPRGEQFF
TRBJ2-1	TRBD2	NA	TRBV9	TGTGCCAGCAGCGTGGGACTAGCGGGCACCTACAATGAGCAGTTCTTC	CASSVGLAGTYNEQFF
TRBJ1-5	TRBD1	NA	TRBV6-4	TGTGCCAGCAGTGAGGGGCAGGGGGTGTATCAGCCCCAGCATTTT	CASSEGQGVYQPQHF
TRBJ2-5	NA	NA	TRBV30	TGTGCCTGGAGTACCGGACAGAAACAAGAGACCCAGTACTTC	CAWSTGQKQETQYF
TRBJ1-3	TRBD1	NA	TRBV28	TGTGCCACCCACTCGGACAGGGCTAACGGAAACACCATATATTTT	CATHSDRANGNTIYF
TRBJ2-1	TRBD1	NA	TRBV7-2	TGTGCCAGCAGCACTGGACAGGGGGTTAATGAGCAGTTCTTC	CASSTGQGVNEQFF
TRBJ2-7	NA	NA	TRBV7-9	TGTGCCAGCAGCCTCACACTTCAGGGTAACGAGCAGTACTTC	CASSLTLQGNEQYF
TRBJ2-7	TRBD2	once	TRBV4-1	TGCGCCAGCAGCCAAAAACTAGCGGACTACGAGCAGTACTTC	CASSQKLADYEQYF
TRBJ1-2	NA	NA	TRBV5-1	TGCGCCAGCAGCTTAGAACCACAGAACTATGGCTACACCTTC	CASSLEPQNYGYTF
TRBJ2-1	NA	NA	TRBV5-1	TGCGCCAGCAGCTTGAGGGACTCCCTCAATGAGCAGTTCTTC	CASSLRDSLNEQFF
TRBJ2-3	TRBD2	NA	TRBV10-3	TGTGCCATCAGCCTGAGCGGGGGGGCAGGAGATACGCAGTATTTT	CAISLSGGAGDTQYF
TRBJ1-2	NA	NA	TRBV7-5	TGTGCCAGAAGCTTGTTCCGGGACAGGGTTGGTGGCTACACCTTC	CARSLFRDRVGGYTF
TRBJ2-1	TRBD2	NA	TRBV5-1	TGCGCCAGCAGCTTGGCATCCAGCGGGGGGAATGAGCAGTTCTTC	CASSLASSGGNEQFF
TRBJ2-5	TRBD2	NA	TRBV7-9	TGTGCCAGCAGCCTTCGACTAGCGGGAGAGCAAGAGACCCAGTACTTC	CASSLRLAGEQETQYF
TRBJ1-2	TRBD1	NA	TRBV7-2	TGTGCCAGCAGCTTAGACAGGGGAAAGGGCTACACCTTC	CASSLDRGKGYTF
TRBJ2-3	TRBD2	once	TRBV15	TGTGCCACCAGCATAGCGGGAGGGGCCACAGATACGCAGTATTTT	CATSIAGGATDTQYF
TRBJ2-1	NA	NA	TRBV11-2	TGTGCCAGCAGCTTAGGGCTAGCCCTCAGTGAGCAGTTCTTC	CASSLGLALSEQFF
TRBJ1-2	TRBD1	NA	TRBV5-4	TGTGCCAGCAGCCACCCGACAGGGACCTATGGCTACACCTTC	CASSHPTGTYGYTF